This entry lists 25 T cell receptor beta chains sequenced from one sample in a study of blood T cell repertoires in COVID-19. Generated by immunoSEQ multiplex PCR, the TCRdb table keeps only in-frame clones and is missing some. This table holds 60,000 to 80,000 clones, roughly 84% found once. The material sequenced was peripheral blood. The source is a man aged 50 or older with active COVID-19.

V is TRBV18 and J is TRBJ2-2; D ambiguous. Per the germline V gene, CDR1 is KGHSH and CDR2 is LQKENI. V lost 3 bases and J 4 bases, leaving 12 bases between the germline ends. CDR3 size: 15 residues. The CDR3 loop reads CASSPPVMSTGELFF. CDR3 nucleotides: TGTGCCAGCTCACCCCCCGTTATGAGCACCGGGGAGCTGTTTTTT.

V is TRBV21-1 and J is TRBJ2-1; TRBD1, the table's D call, was not compared with the DNA. TRBV21-1 is deemed a pseudogene. There are 16 residues in the CDR3. In DNA form, the CDR3 reads TGTGCCAGCAGCAAAGAGGGGCCACGGACAGGGAATGAGCAGTTCTTC. It yields the protein CASSKEGPRTGNEQFF.

The rearrangement links TRBV30 to TRBJ2-5; possibly TRBD1 for D (5 bases). V lost 7 bases to trimming and J lost 0 bases, with 6 bases between them. The germline V gene encodes CDR1 GTSNPN and CDR2 SVGIG (reference sequence). The CDR3 is 11 amino acids. Written as DNA, the CDR3 is TGTGCCTCAGGGTACCAAGAGACCCAGTACTTC. As protein: CASGYQETQYF.

This chain links TRBV18 with TRBJ2-3; D unclear. The CDR3 contains 13 residues. Trimming left V 1 base short and J 4 bases short, with 6 bases between. CDR1 and CDR2 (germline): KGHSH, LQKENI. The CDR3 is CASSPLKPDTQYF. CDR3 bases: TGTGCCAGCTCACCACTTAAGCCAGATACGCAGTATTTT.

The chain is built from TRBV6-1 and TRBJ1-1; the D gene is possibly TRBD1 (6 bases). The CDR3 length is 14 residues. In germline, CDR1 is MNHNS, CDR2 SASEGT. The V end was cut by 2 bases, the J end by 3 bases, with 10 bases between. The DNA of the CDR3 is TGTGCCAGCAGTGAAAGCGGGGGCTACACTGAAGCTTTCTTT. Protein sequence: CASSESGGYTEAFF.

This clone was recorded once. The chain uses TRBV19 and TRBJ2-5; 10 bases match TRBD1. Germline-derived CDR1 and CDR2 are LNHDA and SQIVND (reference sequence). CDR3 length: 16 amino acids. V trimming: 9 bases; J trimming: 1 base; junction bases outside the gene matches: 11. CDR3 DNA sequence: TGTGCCAGCCCCGAAAGACAGGGGGCCCCCCAAGAGACCCAGTACTTC. Translating it yields CASPERQGAPQETQYF.

V is TRBV15 and J is TRBJ2-3; D possibly corresponds to TRBD2 (6 bases). The ends were cut back, 0 bases at V and 0 bases at J, with 10 bases in the middle. This CDR3 has 16 residues. Germline V gives CDR1 LNHNV, CDR2 YYDKDF (reference sequence). The CDR3 is CATSRDLAMSTDTQYF. The CDR3 DNA reads TGTGCCACCAGCAGAGACCTAGCGATGAGCACAGATACGCAGTATTTT.

This clone was recorded a few times. The chain is built from TRBV9 and TRBJ2-7, with D perhaps matching TRBD1 (5 bases). This CDR3 has 14 residues. V was trimmed by 2 bases and J by 2 bases, leaving 11 bases between them. Germline CDR1 is SGDLS and CDR2 is YYNGEE. This CDR3 is CASSVADNTYEQYF. Written as DNA, the CDR3 is TGTGCCAGCAGCGTGGCGGACAACACCTACGAGCAGTACTTC.

This rearrangement joins TRBV6-6 to TRBJ1-1; 8 bases agree with TRBD1. Unmatched junction bases numbered 8, after V lost 2 bases and J lost 3 bases. CDR1 and CDR2 (germline): MNHNY, SVGAGI (reference sequence). This CDR3 spans 16 amino acids. The CDR3 reads CASSYNSAGGDTEAFF. In DNA form, the CDR3 reads TGTGCCAGCAGTTACAACTCGGCAGGGGGCGACACTGAAGCTTTCTTT.

The J gene is TRBJ1-2, the V gene TRBV9, with 8 bases identical to TRBD1. Unmatched junction bases numbered 5, after V lost 5 bases and J lost 2 bases. CDR3 length: 14 residues. Per the germline V gene, CDR1 is SGDLS and CDR2 is YYNGEE. DNA for the CDR3: TGTGCCAGCAGTTTCAGGGGGCCAAACTATGGCTACACCTTC. Residues: CASSFRGPNYGYTF.

The CDR3 region is CASSLAGGGMNTGELFF. The CDR3 DNA follows: TGTGCCAGCAGTTTGGCGGGGGGGGGCATGAACACCGGGGAGCTGTTTTTT. This sequence joins TRBV27 and TRBJ2-2; 9 nucleotides line up with TRBD2. CDR1 is MNHEY, CDR2 SMNVEV, per germline (reference sequence). The CDR3 extends over 17 amino acids. The ends lost 3 bases at V and 1 base at J; junction bases unmatched: 6.

The V call is TRBV9, the J call TRBJ1-4; D possibly corresponds to TRBD1 (6 bases). The CDR3 is 15 residues long. Trimming took 0 bases from V and 8 from J, leaving 14 bases between them. Germline CDR1 reads SGDLS; CDR2 reads YYNGEE. The CDR3 sequence is CASSVVGGAREKLFF. CDR3 coding DNA: TGTGCCAGCAGCGTAGTGGGGGGGGCAAGGGAAAAACTGTTTTTT. The whole variable domain, remainder taken from reference TRBV9 and TRBJ1-4, is DSGVTQTPKHLITATGQRVTLRCSPRSGDLSVYWYQQSLDQGLQFLIQYYNGEERAKGNILERFSAQQFPDLHSELNLSSLELGDSALYFCASSVVGGAREKLFFGSGTQLSVL.

This clone occurred once. The CDR3 nucleotides are TGTGCCAGCGGGCGGGAGAGGGGTACAGATACGCAGTATTTT. Translated, it gives CASGRERGTDTQYF. This chain uses TRBV2 with TRBJ2-3, with 7 bases that match TRBD2. Germline CDR1 and CDR2: SNHLY and FYNNEI. Unmatched junction bases numbered 8, after V lost 8 bases and J lost 3 bases. This CDR3 is built from 14 residues. The variable domain in full, with the rest retrieved from reference TRBV2 and TRBJ2-3, is EPEVTQTPSHQVTQMGQEVILRCVPISNHLYFYWYRQILGQKVEFLVSFYNNEISEKSEIFDDQFSVERPDGSNFTLKIRSTKLEDSAMYFCASGRERGTDTQYFGPGTRLTVL.

The CDR3 DNA reads as TGCGCCAGCAGCCAAGCCGAGGAGCGGGAGCGTTGGTCCTACGAGCAGTACTTC. Translation: CASSQAEERERWSYEQYF. V usage is TRBV4-1 and J usage is TRBJ2-7; TRBD2 matches at 8 bases. V was pared by 1 base and J by 1 base, with 12 bases of the junction left unmatched. Germline loops: CDR1 MGHRA, CDR2 YSYEKL. The CDR3 consists of 18 residues.

The CDR3 DNA sequence: TGCGCCAGCAGCCAGCAACCGGGACAAGAAGTGCAGACCCAGTACTTC. This codes for CASSQQPGQEVQTQYF. The chain links TRBV5-1 to TRBJ2-5; D is perhaps TRBD1 (6 bases). This CDR3 spans 16 amino acids. The V gene's germline CDR1 is SGHRS and CDR2 YFSETQ. The ends were cut back, 4 bases at V and 6 bases at J, with 22 bases in the middle.

The chain recombines TRBV5-1 with TRBJ2-1, with 8 nucleotides matching TRBD2. Germline V CDR1 and CDR2: SGHRS, YFSETQ. The V segment lost 7 bases and the J segment 0 bases; nucleotides outside the gene matches: 3. There are 14 residues in the CDR3. The CDR3, as DNA: TGCGCCAGCCGGGGGACTAGCTCCTACAATGAGCAGTTCTTC. Encoded protein: CASRGTSSYNEQFF.

This chain connects TRBV7-9 to TRBJ2-7; D perhaps matches TRBD1 (6 bases). This CDR3 has 15 amino acids. From germline, CDR1 is SEHNR and CDR2 FQNEAQ (reference sequence). Trimming removed 1 base from V and 2 bases from J, with 12 bases in between. CDR3 DNA: TGTGCCAGCAGCTTAGGTGCAGGGGCGCCCTACGAGCAGTACTTC. Its protein product is CASSLGAGAPYEQYF.

The chain has TRBV21-1 and TRBJ1-2; no check of the table's D call, TRBD1, against the DNA was made. TRBV21-1 counts as a pseudogene. This CDR3 has 13 residues. CDR3 nucleotide sequence: TGTGCCAGCAGCCGGGGACAGAACTATGGCTACACCTTC. Protein product: CASSRGQNYGYTF.

The chain is built from TRBV3-1 (or the pseudogene TRBV3-2) and TRBJ2-5, with D possibly TRBD1 on 5 matching bases. Between the trimmed V and J ends, which lost 1 base and 2 bases, there was a span of 11 bases. The CDR3 sequence is 15 residues long. Germline CDR1 and CDR2: LGHDT and YNNKEL (reference sequence). CDR3 in DNA: TGTGCCAGCAGCCAAGTGTGGACACCACAAGAGACCCAGTACTTC. Translation gives CASSQVWTPQETQYF.

The chain joins TRBV13 to TRBJ2-2; maybe TRBD2 (6 bases). The CDR3 is 16 amino acids. V lost 4 bases, J lost 5 bases, and 17 bases lay in between. In germline, CDR1 is PRHDT, CDR2 FYEKMQ (reference sequence). CDR3 sequence: CASSSVRDSPTGELFF. CDR3 DNA sequence: TGTGCCAGCAGCTCAGTACGGGACTCACCTACCGGGGAGCTGTTTTTT.

This chain links TRBV19 with TRBJ2-1; 7 bases are shared with TRBD2. The CDR3 contains 15 residues. Per germline, CDR1 LNHDA and CDR2 SQIVND (reference sequence). After removal of 1 base from V and 7 bases from J, the junction contained 7 bases not matched to a gene. CDR3: CASSIGGGIWNEQFF. Here the CDR3 DNA reads TGTGCCAGTAGTATAGGGGGGGGTATTTGGAATGAGCAGTTCTTC.

The J gene is TRBJ1-5, the V gene TRBV12-3 or TRBV12-4; 9 nucleotides line up with TRBD1. The CDR3 runs 13 residues. V shed 4 bases and J 9 bases; nucleotides not matched to a gene: 4. The CDR3 DNA is TGTGCCAGCAGTTCGGGACAGGGTCTGCCCCAGCATTTT. It translates to CASSSGQGLPQHF.

As regards this clone: Mismatch with germline at one junction end may stem from a read error. The chain joins TRBV4-1 to TRBJ2-7, with 10 nucleotides matching TRBD1. CDR1 is MGHRA, CDR2 YSYEKL, per germline. This CDR3 is 15 amino acids long. The chain's CDR3 is CASSQGTGGTYGQYF. The CDR3 nucleotides read TGCGCCAGCAGCCAAGGGACAGGGGGGACCTACGGGCAGTACTTC.

This chain connects TRBV5-1 to TRBJ2-7; 9 positions agree with TRBD2. CDR3 length: 15 amino acids. CDR1 and CDR2 (germline): SGHRS, YFSETQ. The V segment lost 2 bases and the J segment 4 bases; nucleotides outside the gene matches: 7. This chain's CDR3 is CASSFQGSGGYEQYF. The CDR3 bases are TGCGCCAGCAGCTTTCAGGGTAGCGGGGGTTACGAGCAGTACTTC.

This clone has just one count. The chain is built from TRBV27 and TRBJ1-2; D ambiguous. The CDR3 extends over 14 amino acids. V gave up 5 bases and J gave up 3 bases, with 13 bases separating them. Looked up from germline, CDR1 is MNHEY and CDR2 is SMNVEV (reference sequence). The CDR3 nucleotides are TGTGCCAGCAGTCCATCCCCGGACTACTATGGCTACACCTTC. This encodes CASSPSPDYYGYTF.